This T cell receptor beta chain appears in the sequencing data of a study of cytomegalovirus exposure and HLA in healthy donors. Looked up from germline, CDR1 is LGHNA and CDR2 is YNFKEQ. The J segment lost 7 bases and the V segment lost 4 bases, leaving 13 bases of the junction unmatched. The CDR3 loop spans 16 amino acids. Healthy bone marrow donors made up the donors. The study ran its PCR with 60 Vbeta and 13 Jbeta primers. Sequencing used immunoSEQ multiplex PCR; TCRdb keeps in-frame clones, though not all of them. The data contain about 95,000 clones, about four fifths of them singletons. The sequencing input was PBMCs. The receptor comes from a woman aged 65 to 85 in good health and CMV-seropositive. The chain uses TRBV4-2 and TRBJ2-1, with 7 bases that match TRBD1. The CDR3 DNA is TGTGCCAGCAGCCGACCTGAACAGGGGAGAGGTAATGAGCAGTTCTTC. Its protein is CASSRPEQGRGNEQFF.